This T cell receptor (beta chain) emerged from a study of blood T cells in healthy people across ages. Study results and limitations: Greater diversity and more naive CD4+ cells were seen in long-lived donors than in aged donors. Strong correlation existed between TCR beta diversity and naive T cell percentage.

For this clonotype: The target antigen is unknown.

PCR was performed a second time for about 6 to 12 cycles using a sample-barcoded 5' primer and a J-beta primer mix. Each cDNA molecule was tagged by a template-switch adaptor that had 12 random nucleotides. Every individual sample yielded 2.5 million or more paired-end reads (each containing CDR3). TCRdb ran MiXCR on the 5' RACE reads and lists one entry per CDR3 protein. The top ten hold about 6.7% of the sample, which has about 1.4 million distinct CDR3 sequences, 59% seen once. Trimming cost V 0 bases and J 0 bases, with 18 bases left between them. The CDR3 covers 18 residues. Germline CDR1 and CDR2: MNHEY and SVGEGT.

This chain uses TRBV6-2 or TRBV6-3 with TRBJ2-7, with a tentative D call TRBD2 (5 bases). Material: blood. The source of this sequence is a man between 18 and 35 years old in good health. The DNA for the CDR3 is TGTGCCAGCAGTTACTCCCTTGGATGGGCGGGTCTCTCCTACGAGCAGTACTTC. This sequence encodes CASSYSLGWAGLSYEQYF.